This TCR beta chain was observed in a study of blood T cell repertoires in COVID-19. Germline V gene data show CDR1 as SGHDN and CDR2 as FVKESK. The CDR3 extends over 15 amino acids. Trimming shortened V by 4 bases and J by 8 bases, and 15 bases separated the two germline ends. The protocol was immunoSEQ multiplex PCR, while the TCRdb copy is restricted to in-frame clones and leaves out a portion. Seen here are roughly 180,000 clones, more than 75% observed once, and the top ten hold about an eighth. What was sequenced was PBMCs or T cells enriched from blood (not recorded which). This receptor was taken from a man between 60 and 75 years old who had been exposed to COVID-19. The V gene is TRBV14, the J gene TRBJ1-6, with D possibly TRBD1 on 6 matching bases. This CDR3 is CASSPRGGGHSPLHF. The DNA of the CDR3 is TGTGCCAGCAGCCCCCGGGGAGGGGGGCATTCACCCCTCCACTTT.